This T cell receptor (beta chain) was found in a study of blood T cell repertoires in COVID-19. Study information: Samples representing acute and convalescent COVID-19 were sourced from the United States, Italy and Spain. T cells, B-cell-depleted T cells, or PBMCs supplied cDNA or gDNA.

As originally analysed: By means of reference gene primer amplification, nucleated cell counts were estimated. The data were produced by immunoSEQ multiplex PCR, yet TCRdb's version contains in-frame clones alone and is incomplete. The DNA was the basis for D and trimming; V, J and clone size are from that table. The table includes about 100,000 clones, less than 90% detected once. Germline-derived CDR1 and CDR2 are LNHDA and SQIVND (reference sequence). The CDR3 extends over 12 amino acids. J gave up 6 bases and V 6 bases, and 3 bases lay outside the gene matches. The chain uses TRBV19 and TRBJ1-1; 8 nucleotides line up with TRBD1. The sequence derives from a human donor in a cohort sampled during active COVID-19. Sequencing was carried out using peripheral blood. CDR3 region: CASRDRASEAFF. CDR3 nucleotide sequence: TGTGCCAGTAGGGACAGGGCATCTGAAGCTTTCTTT.